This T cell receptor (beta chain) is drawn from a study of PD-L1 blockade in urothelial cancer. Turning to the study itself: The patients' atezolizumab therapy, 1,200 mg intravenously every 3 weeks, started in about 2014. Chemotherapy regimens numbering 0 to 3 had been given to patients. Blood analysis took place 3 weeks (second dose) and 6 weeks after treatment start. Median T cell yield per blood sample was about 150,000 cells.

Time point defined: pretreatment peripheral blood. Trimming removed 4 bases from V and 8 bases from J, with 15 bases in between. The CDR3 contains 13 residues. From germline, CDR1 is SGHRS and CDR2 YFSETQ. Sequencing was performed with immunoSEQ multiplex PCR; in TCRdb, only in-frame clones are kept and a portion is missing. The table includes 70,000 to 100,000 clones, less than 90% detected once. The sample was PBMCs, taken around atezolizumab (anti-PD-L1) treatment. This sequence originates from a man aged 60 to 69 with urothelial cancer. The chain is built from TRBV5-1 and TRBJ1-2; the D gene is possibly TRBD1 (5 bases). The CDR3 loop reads CASSPTEVGGYTF. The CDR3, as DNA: TGCGCCAGCAGCCCGACAGAGGTCGGGGGCTACACCTTC.